Below are 18 T cell receptor beta chains sequenced from a single sample in a study of cytomegalovirus exposure and HLA in healthy donors. It was with 60 Vbeta and 13 Jbeta primers that the PCR ran. Data came from immunoSEQ multiplex PCR; TCRdb stores just in-frame clones and leaves some out. The table includes 150,000 to 200,000 clones, almost 80% detected once. The sample was PBMCs. The receptors here all came from a man aged 50-60 years in good health and CMV-seropositive.

This clone was recorded once. J is TRBJ2-3 and V is TRBV10-3; possible D gene TRBD2, 6 bases. The CDR3 extends over 13 amino acids. Germline V gives CDR1 ENHRY, CDR2 SYGVKD. V was cut by 7 bases and J by 7 bases, with 15 bases left in between. The CDR3 sequence is CAITSVGGHTQYF. The CDR3 DNA sequence: TGTGCCATCACCAGTGTCGGGGGTCATACGCAGTATTTT.

The chain links TRBV7-8 to TRBJ2-5; a possible D gene is TRBD1 (6 bases). The DNA end is more similar to TRBJ2-7, so the J call may be wrong. CDR1 and CDR2 (germline): SGHVS, FQNEAQ. The CDR3 has 15 amino acids. DNA for the CDR3: TGTGCCAGCAGACCTACTACAGGGCCCTCCTACGAGCAGTACTTC. It codes for CASRPTTGPSYEQYF.

Points on this clone: The final CDR3 position lacks the conserved phenylalanine or tryptophan, pointing to a likely read error. J is TRBJ2-7 and V is TRBV15; D might be TRBD1 (6 bases). V lost 0 bases and J 0 bases, leaving 9 bases between the germline ends. The CDR3 is 15 amino acids. Germline lookup yields CDR1 LNHNV and CDR2 YYDKDF (reference sequence). The CDR3: CATSRERGSSYEQYL. In DNA, the CDR3 is TGTGCCACCAGCAGAGAAAGGGGGAGCTCCTACGAGCAGTACCTC.

V gene TRBV12-5 combines with J gene TRBJ2-1, with 8 bases that match TRBD2. The CDR3 totals 15 residues. The ends lost 2 bases at V and 4 bases at J; junction bases unmatched: 4. Germline V gene sequence: CDR1 LGHNT, CDR2 FRNRAP. CDR3 in amino acids: CASGLLAGSYNEQFF. As DNA, the CDR3 is TGTGCTAGTGGTTTGTTAGCGGGATCTTACAATGAGCAGTTCTTC.

The rearrangement links TRBV15 to TRBJ1-2, with 9 bases identical to TRBD1. The germline V gene encodes CDR1 LNHNV and CDR2 YYDKDF (reference sequence). The CDR3 has 16 amino acids. V lost 3 bases to trimming and J lost 5 bases; unmatched junction nucleotides: 10. The CDR3 DNA reads as TGTGCCACCAGCAGGCCGAAGGGACAGGGTCGGTATGGCTACACCTTC. This gives the protein CATSRPKGQGRYGYTF.

The chain joins TRBV7-2 to TRBJ1-5; 9 positions match TRBD1. V shed 5 bases and J 6 bases; nucleotides not matched to a gene: 8. Germline V gene sequence: CDR1 SGHTA, CDR2 FQGNSA. CDR3 length equals 15 residues. DNA of the CDR3: TGTGCCAGCAGCAAACAGGGGGCGCCCGGTCAGCCCCAGCATTTT. Translating gives CASSKQGAPGQPQHF.

V and J are TRBV29-1 and TRBJ1-4, with 8 positions matching TRBD1. V lost 7 bases, J lost 7 bases, and 8 bases stayed unmatched. The CDR3 extends over 13 amino acids. In germline, CDR1 is SQVTM, CDR2 ANQGSEA. The CDR3 loop reads CSAQDRVGEKLFF. The CDR3 DNA follows: TGCAGCGCCCAGGACAGGGTGGGTGAAAAACTGTTTTTT.

This clone was picked up a small number of times. The chain combines TRBV5-8 with TRBJ1-2; D may be TRBD1 (5 bases). Trimming cost V 5 bases and J 7 bases, with 18 bases left between them. This CDR3 contains 14 residues. The germline gives CDR1 SGHTS, CDR2 YDEGEE. This CDR3 reads CASRVRVQRGGYTF. DNA for the CDR3: TGTGCCAGCAGAGTCCGGGTGCAAAGGGGTGGCTACACCTTC.

Comment on this clone: The junction departs from the called germline gene at one end, perhaps through a read error. This chain joins TRBV2 and TRBJ2-3; tentative D call: TRBD1 (5 bases). The CDR3 is made up of 12 amino acids. Germline loops: CDR1 SNHLY, CDR2 FYNNEI. This CDR3 is CASRRSTGTQYF. In DNA, the CDR3 is TGTGCCAGCAGGCGGAGCACAGGTACGCAGTATTTT. Full variable domain (outside the CDR3, taken from reference TRBV2 and TRBJ2-3): EPEVTQTPSHQVTQMGQEVILRCVPISNHLYFYWYRQILGQKVEFLVSFYNNEISEKSEIFDDQFSVERPDGSNFTLKIRSTKLEDSAMYFCASRRSTGTQYFGPGTRLTVL.

J is TRBJ1-2 and V is TRBV19; 10 bases are a match to TRBD1. CDR3 length: 15 residues. V lost 7 bases and J lost 1; bases outside the gene matches: 6. Germline V gene sequence: CDR1 LNHDA, CDR2 SQIVND (reference sequence). The CDR3, as DNA: TGTGCCAGTACCCCGGGACAGGGGCTTAACTATGGCTACACCTTC. Residues: CASTPGQGLNYGYTF.

The J gene is TRBJ1-2, the V gene TRBV6-6, with TRBD1 identical over 11 bases. Germline V gene data show CDR1 as MNHNY and CDR2 as SVGAGI (reference sequence). Unmatched junction bases numbered 6, after V lost 5 bases and J lost 4 bases. The CDR3 extends over 15 amino acids. CDR3 protein: CASSKKGQGGYGYTF. The CDR3 DNA is TGTGCCAGCAGTAAAAAGGGACAGGGGGGCTATGGCTACACCTTC.

V gene TRBV5-1 combines with J gene TRBJ2-3; unclear D gene. This CDR3 has 13 amino acids. Trimming took 2 bases from V and 0 from J, leaving 4 bases between them. Germline-derived CDR1 and CDR2 are SGHRS and YFSETQ. The CDR3 loop is CASSFQSTDTQYF. The CDR3 DNA is TGCGCCAGCAGCTTCCAAAGCACAGATACGCAGTATTTT.

This chain links TRBV9 with TRBJ2-1, with 8 bases fitting TRBD2. The CDR3 runs 17 residues. The ends lost 0 bases at V and 2 bases at J; junction bases unmatched: 7. CDR1 SGDLS and CDR2 YYNGEE come from the germline V gene. The CDR3 DNA reads TGTGCCAGCAGCGTAGATGTCGGGGGGGCGCCCTACAATGAGCAGTTCTTC. Residues: CASSVDVGGAPYNEQFF.

The chain couples TRBV2 to TRBJ2-7; perhaps TRBD2 as D (5 bases). Between the trimmed V and J ends, which lost 7 bases and 0 bases, there was a span of 13 bases. The germline gives CDR1 SNHLY, CDR2 FYNNEI. This CDR3 spans 14 amino acids. CDR3 sequence (DNA): TGTGCCAGCACCTCGGACTCAAGCTCCTACGAGCAGTACGTC. It is translated as CASTSDSSSYEQYV.

CDR3 nucleotides: TGTGCCAGCAGCGCCTACTTTCTGAGCTCCTATAATTCACCCCTCCACTTT. This codes for CASSAYFLSSYNSPLHF. The J gene is TRBJ1-6, the V gene TRBV7-8; D remains unclear. There are 17 residues in the CDR3. The V and J ends lost 5 bases and 0 bases respectively, with 14 bases between them. Germline CDR1 reads SGHVS; CDR2 reads FQNEAQ.

Only one count was recorded for this clone. The gene calls are TRBV21-1 and TRBJ1-2; TRBD1 was called by the table and not checked on the DNA. TRBV21-1 is assigned pseudogene status. There are 14 residues in the CDR3. The CDR3: CASRSRQSSYGYTF. As DNA, the CDR3 is TGTGCCAGCAGGAGCCGACAATCCTCCTATGGCTACACCTTC.

The V call is TRBV6-5, the J call TRBJ2-7, with TRBD1 identical over 7 bases. V gave up 5 bases and J gave up 2 bases; unmatched junction bases: 6. Germline V lookup: CDR1 MNHEY, CDR2 SVGAGI. The CDR3 has 14 amino acids. CDR3 amino acids: CASSVRDSPYEQYV. In DNA form, the CDR3 reads TGTGCCAGCAGTGTCCGGGACAGTCCCTACGAGCAGTACGTC.

This clone was seen once. V and J are TRBV5-6 and TRBJ2-3; D is ambiguous. Germline CDR1 and CDR2: SGHDT and YYEEEE. This CDR3 is 15 amino acids long. V was pared by 0 bases and J by 2 bases, with 10 bases between. The CDR3 DNA sequence: TGTGCCAGCAGCTTGGGGGCCAGCAACACAGATACGCAGTATTTT. Its translation is CASSLGASNTDTQYF.